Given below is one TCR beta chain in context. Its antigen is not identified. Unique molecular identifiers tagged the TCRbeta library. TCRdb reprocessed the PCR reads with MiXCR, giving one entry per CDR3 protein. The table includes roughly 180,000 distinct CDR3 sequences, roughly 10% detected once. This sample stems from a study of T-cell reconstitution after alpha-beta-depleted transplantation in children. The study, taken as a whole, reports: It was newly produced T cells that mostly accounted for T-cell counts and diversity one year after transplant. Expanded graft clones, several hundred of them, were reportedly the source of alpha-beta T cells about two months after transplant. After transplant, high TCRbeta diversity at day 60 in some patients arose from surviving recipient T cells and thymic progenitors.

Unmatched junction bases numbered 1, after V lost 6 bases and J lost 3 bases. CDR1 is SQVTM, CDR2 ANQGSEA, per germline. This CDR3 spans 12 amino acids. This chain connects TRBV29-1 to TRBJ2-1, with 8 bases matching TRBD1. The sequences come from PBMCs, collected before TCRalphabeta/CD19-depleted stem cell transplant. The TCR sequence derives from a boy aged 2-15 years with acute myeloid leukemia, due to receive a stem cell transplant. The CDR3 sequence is CSVDRVYNEQFF. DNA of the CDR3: TGCAGCGTGGACAGGGTCTACAATGAGCAGTTCTTC.